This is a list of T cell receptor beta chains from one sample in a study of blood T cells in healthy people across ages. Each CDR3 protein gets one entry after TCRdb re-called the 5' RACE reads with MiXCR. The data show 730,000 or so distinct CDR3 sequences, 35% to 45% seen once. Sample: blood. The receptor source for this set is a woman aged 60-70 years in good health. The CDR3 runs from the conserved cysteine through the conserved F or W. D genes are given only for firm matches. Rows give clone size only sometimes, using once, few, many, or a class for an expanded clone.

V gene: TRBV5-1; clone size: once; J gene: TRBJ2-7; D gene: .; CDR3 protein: CASKAGQSYNEQYF; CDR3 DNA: TGCGCCAGCAAGGCGGGACAAAGTTACAATGAGCAGTACTTC
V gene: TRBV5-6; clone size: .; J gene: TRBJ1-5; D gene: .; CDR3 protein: CASSLGPDSNQPQHF; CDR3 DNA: TGTGCCAGCAGCTTGGGCCCCGATAGCAATCAGCCCCAGCATTTT
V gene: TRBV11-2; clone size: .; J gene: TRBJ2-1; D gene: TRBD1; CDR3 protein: CASSLRLGTGTSNEQFF; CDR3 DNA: TGTGCCAGCAGTCTCCGCCTGGGGACAGGGACCTCCAATGAGCAGTTCTTC
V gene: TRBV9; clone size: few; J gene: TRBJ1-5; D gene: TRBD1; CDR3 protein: CASSEGQGGQPQHF; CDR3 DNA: TGTGCCAGCAGCGAAGGACAGGGAGGTCAGCCCCAGCATTTT
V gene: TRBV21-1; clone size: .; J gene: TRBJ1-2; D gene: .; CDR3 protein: CARPQTGQDNYGYTF; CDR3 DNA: TGTGCCAGGCCCCAGACAGGACAGGATAACTATGGCTACACCTTC
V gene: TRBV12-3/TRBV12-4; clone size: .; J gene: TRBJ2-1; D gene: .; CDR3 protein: CASSSVAHNEQFF; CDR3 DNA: TGTGCCAGCAGTAGCGTAGCCCACAATGAGCAGTTCTTC
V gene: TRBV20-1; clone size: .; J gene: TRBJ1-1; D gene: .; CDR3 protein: CSARAPGMGTEAFF; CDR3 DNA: TGCAGTGCCCGAGCGCCAGGGATGGGCACTGAAGCTTTCTTT
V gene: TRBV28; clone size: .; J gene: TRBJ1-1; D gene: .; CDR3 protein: CASSLKDQSAFF; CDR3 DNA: TGTGCCAGCAGTTTGAAGGACCAGTCAGCTTTCTTT
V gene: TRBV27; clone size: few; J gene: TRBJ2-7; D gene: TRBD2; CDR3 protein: CASSYGLARYEQYF; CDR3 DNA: TGTGCCAGCAGTTACGGACTAGCCCGTTACGAGCAGTACTTC
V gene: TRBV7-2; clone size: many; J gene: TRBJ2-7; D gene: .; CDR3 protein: CASSLTGTGAYEQYF; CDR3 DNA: TGTGCCAGCAGCTTAACCGGGACCGGAGCCTACGAGCAGTACTTC
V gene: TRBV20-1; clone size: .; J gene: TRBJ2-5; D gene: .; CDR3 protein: CSASLSTVQETQYF; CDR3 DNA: TGCAGTGCTAGTCTGTCGACAGTCCAAGAGACCCAGTACTTC
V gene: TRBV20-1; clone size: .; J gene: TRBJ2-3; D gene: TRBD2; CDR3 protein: CSARDLGLAGSKDTQYF; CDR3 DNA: TGCAGTGCTAGAGATTTAGGGCTAGCGGGAAGCAAAGATACGCAGTATTTT
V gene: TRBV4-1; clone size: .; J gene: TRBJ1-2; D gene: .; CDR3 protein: CASSQPPGAGHNYGYTF; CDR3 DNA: TGCGCCAGCAGCCAACCACCCGGGGCCGGGCATAACTATGGCTACACCTTC
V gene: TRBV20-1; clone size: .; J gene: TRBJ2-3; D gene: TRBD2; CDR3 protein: CSAIIAGGGDTQYF; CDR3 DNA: TGCAGTGCTATAATAGCGGGGGGCGGTGATACGCAGTATTTT
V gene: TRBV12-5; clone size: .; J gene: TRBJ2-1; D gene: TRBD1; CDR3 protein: CASGLEQGLGNEQFF; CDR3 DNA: TGTGCTAGTGGTTTGGAACAGGGGTTAGGGAATGAGCAGTTCTTC
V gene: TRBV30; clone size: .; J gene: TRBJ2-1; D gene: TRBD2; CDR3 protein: CAWSVGAGVFNEQFF; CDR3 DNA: TGTGCCTGGAGTGTTGGAGCGGGGGTGTTCAATGAGCAGTTCTTC
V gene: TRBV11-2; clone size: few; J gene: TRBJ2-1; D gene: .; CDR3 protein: CASSFRASPYNEQFF; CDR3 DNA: TGTGCCAGCAGCTTTCGGGCTTCGCCTTACAATGAGCAGTTCTTC
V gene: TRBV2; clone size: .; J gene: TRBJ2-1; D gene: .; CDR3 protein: CASSETGSEQFF; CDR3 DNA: TGTGCCAGCAGTGAAACAGGGTCTGAGCAGTTCTTC
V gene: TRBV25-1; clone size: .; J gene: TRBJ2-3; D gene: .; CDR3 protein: CASSEYGGDTQYF; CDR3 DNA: TGTGCCAGCAGTGAATATGGGGGGGATACGCAGTATTTT
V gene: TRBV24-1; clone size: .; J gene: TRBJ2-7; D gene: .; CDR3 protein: CATSDPIKTGNYEQYF; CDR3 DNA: TGTGCCACCAGTGATCCTATAAAGACAGGAAACTACGAGCAGTACTTC
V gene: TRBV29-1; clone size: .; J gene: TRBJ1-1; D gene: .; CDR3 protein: CSVEADRYTEAFF; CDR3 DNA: TGCAGCGTTGAGGCGGACCGCTACACTGAAGCTTTCTTT
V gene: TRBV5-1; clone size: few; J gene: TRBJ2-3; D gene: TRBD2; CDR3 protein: CASRMTSAPGDTQYF; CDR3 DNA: TGCGCCAGCAGGATGACTAGCGCCCCTGGGGATACGCAGTATTTT
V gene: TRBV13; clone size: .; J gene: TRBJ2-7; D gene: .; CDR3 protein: CASSLSRGISYEQYF; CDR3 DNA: TGTGCCAGCAGCTTATCGCGCGGGATCTCCTACGAGCAGTACTTC
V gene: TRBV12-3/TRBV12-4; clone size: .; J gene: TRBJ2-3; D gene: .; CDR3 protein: CASKNYRRASTDTQYF; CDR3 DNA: TGTGCCAGCAAGAATTACAGGAGGGCGAGCACAGATACGCAGTATTTT
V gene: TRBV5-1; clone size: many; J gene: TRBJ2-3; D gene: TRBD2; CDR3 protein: CASSLGRGGLDTQYF; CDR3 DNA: TGCGCCAGCAGCTTGGGACGCGGGGGGCTTGATACGCAGTATTTT
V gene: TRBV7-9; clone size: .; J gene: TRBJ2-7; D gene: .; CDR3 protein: CASSLDGRAPYEQYF; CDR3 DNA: TGTGCCAGCAGCTTAGATGGCAGGGCACCCTACGAGCAGTACTTC
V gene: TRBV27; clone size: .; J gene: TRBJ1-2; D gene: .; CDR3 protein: CASIERENYGYTF; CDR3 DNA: TGTGCCAGCATCGAGAGGGAAAACTATGGCTACACCTTC
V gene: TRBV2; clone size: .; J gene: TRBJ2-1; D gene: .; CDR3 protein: CASSDGYGAQFF; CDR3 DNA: TGTGCCAGCAGTGATGGGTATGGGGCCCAGTTCTTC
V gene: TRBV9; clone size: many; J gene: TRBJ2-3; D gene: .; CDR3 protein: CASSQGLDTQYF; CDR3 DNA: TGCGCCAGCAGCCAAGGACTCGATACGCAGTATTTT
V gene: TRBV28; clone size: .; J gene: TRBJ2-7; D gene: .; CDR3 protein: CASSSYRPHSEQYF; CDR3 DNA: TGTGCCAGCAGTTCGTACAGGCCCCACTCAGAGCAGTACTTC